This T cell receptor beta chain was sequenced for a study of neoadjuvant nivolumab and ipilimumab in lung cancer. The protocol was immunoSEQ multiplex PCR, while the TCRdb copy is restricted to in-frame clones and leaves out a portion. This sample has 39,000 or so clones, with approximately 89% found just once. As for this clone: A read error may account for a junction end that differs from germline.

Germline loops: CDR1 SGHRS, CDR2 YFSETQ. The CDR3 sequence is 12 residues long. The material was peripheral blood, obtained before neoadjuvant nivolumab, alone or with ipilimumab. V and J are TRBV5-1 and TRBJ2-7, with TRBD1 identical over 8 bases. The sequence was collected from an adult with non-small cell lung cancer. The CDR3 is CASSLEQGVPHF. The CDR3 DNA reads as TGCGCCAGCAGCTTGGAACAGGGGGTCCCGCACTTC.